The text below deals with one T cell receptor (beta chain). No antigen is known for it. The same CDR3 arises from other DNA sequences in this sample as well. The data are from a study of shared clonotypes between healthy human individuals. Study-wide results and limits: Memory subsets had estimated richness that was generally smaller than that of naive subsets.

Sequencing used immunoSEQ multiplex PCR; TCRdb keeps in-frame clones, though not all of them. The sample shows just over 2,000,000 clones, roughly 96% of them seen only once. V dropped 2 bases and J dropped 4 bases, with 9 bases sitting between them. This CDR3 comprises 14 residues. Germline CDR1 and CDR2: MNHEY and SVGAGI. The chain has TRBV6-5 and TRBJ1-5; D unclear. The sequence derives from a man younger than 35 in good health. The sequenced material came from naive CD4+ T cells sorted from blood. The subset denotes: CD45RA+ positively selected. This CDR3 reads CASSYRGGNQPQHF. The CDR3 nucleotides read TGTGCCAGCAGTTACCGAGGAGGGAATCAGCCCCAGCATTTT.